These 15 T cell receptor beta chains were all obtained from the same sample, sequenced in a study of control samples from healthy donors and cancer patients. The repertoire was sequenced with immunoSEQ multiplex PCR; TCRdb's copy has only in-frame clones and lacks some. The data show about 67,000 clones, more than 75% seen once. The sequenced sample consisted of PBMCs. These receptors were obtained from a woman between 45 and 60 years old with head and neck cancer.

The rearrangement joins TRBV9 to TRBJ2-3; tentative D call: TRBD2 (6 bases). Germline values: CDR1 SGDLS, CDR2 YYNGEE. Trimming removed 0 bases at V and 4 bases at J, with 12 bases between. The CDR3 sequence is 15 residues long. The CDR3 loop reads CASSVAGGSADTQYF. The CDR3 DNA reads TGTGCCAGCAGCGTAGCTGGGGGGTCGGCAGATACGCAGTATTTT.

DNA for the CDR3: TGTGCCATCAGTGGAAGGTCGGCTAGCGGTAGCACAGATACGCAGTATTTT. Translation: CAISGRSASGSTDTQYF. V gene TRBV10-3 combines with J gene TRBJ2-3; 7 positions agree with TRBD2. The CDR3 is 17 amino acids. In germline, CDR1 is ENHRY, CDR2 SYGVKD. V was pared by 4 bases and J by 0 bases, with 10 bases of the junction left unmatched.

The chain couples TRBV3-1 (or the pseudogene TRBV3-2) to TRBJ2-1; possible D gene TRBD2, 7 bases. The CDR3 loop spans 16 amino acids. The germline V gene has CDR1 LGHDT and CDR2 YNNKEL (reference sequence). V lost 4 bases and J 6 bases, leaving 19 bases between the germline ends. CDR3: CASSPMRGPGINEQFF. For the CDR3, the DNA is TGTGCCAGCAGCCCGATGCGGGGGCCGGGGATCAATGAGCAGTTCTTC.

The rearrangement joins TRBV19 to TRBJ2-2, with 9 positions matching TRBD1. This CDR3 spans 17 amino acids. J gave up 7 bases and V 1 base, and 10 bases lay outside the gene matches. CDR1 and CDR2 (germline): LNHDA, SQIVND (reference sequence). In DNA form, the CDR3 reads TGTGCCAGTAGTATAGCCGCGGGACAGGGTGGTTACGGGGAGCTGTTTTTT. Translating it yields CASSIAAGQGGYGELFF.

The chain is built from TRBV4-2 and TRBJ1-1; D ambiguous. This CDR3 spans 13 amino acids. With 0 bases removed from V and 5 bases from J, the gap between germline ends came to 7 bases. Germline CDR1 is LGHNA and CDR2 is YNFKEQ. The CDR3: CASSQDVTTEAFF. The CDR3 bases are TGTGCCAGCAGCCAAGACGTTACAACTGAAGCTTTCTTT.

The chain recombines TRBV6-1 with TRBJ1-2; D may be TRBD1 (5 bases). The CDR3 runs to 14 residues. Germline V CDR1 and CDR2: MNHNS, SASEGT. The germline V and J ends were trimmed by 0 bases and 7 bases, with 12 bases remaining between them. This CDR3 is CASSEAGGAVGYTF. DNA for the CDR3: TGTGCCAGCAGTGAAGCGGGGGGTGCTGTTGGCTACACCTTC.

The CDR3 sequence: CAWSVREETQYF. The CDR3 region has the DNA TGTGCCTGGAGTGTACGCGAAGAGACCCAGTACTTC. The gene calls are TRBV30 and TRBJ2-5; D unresolved. The CDR3 contains 12 residues. Germline CDR1 reads GTSNPN; CDR2 reads SVGIG (reference sequence). V lost 0 bases and J lost 3, with 5 bases in between.

The rearrangement links TRBV19 to TRBJ2-3; no reliable D call. V was clipped by 3 bases and J by 6 bases, with 4 bases between them. Looked up from germline, CDR1 is LNHDA and CDR2 is SQIVND (reference sequence). The CDR3 totals 11 residues. The CDR3 DNA reads TGTGCCAGTAGTATTTGGGATACGCAGTATTTT. Translating gives CASSIWDTQYF.

The chain has TRBV3-1 (or the pseudogene TRBV3-2) and TRBJ2-1; possibly TRBD2 for D (6 bases). CDR1 and CDR2 (germline): LGHDT, YNNKEL (reference sequence). Trimming took 2 bases from V and 9 from J, leaving 14 bases between them. The CDR3 length is 14 residues. The CDR3 loop is CASSQPYPGGEQFF. Here the CDR3 DNA reads TGTGCCAGCAGCCAACCCTACCCCGGGGGTGAGCAGTTCTTC.

The V call is TRBV5-8, the J call TRBJ2-1, with D tentatively TRBD1 (6 bases). The germline V gene encodes CDR1 SGHTS and CDR2 YDEGEE. V lost 1 base, J lost 6 bases, and 14 bases lay in between. This CDR3 contains 15 residues. As DNA, the CDR3 is TGTGCCAGCAGCTTGAACAGGGTCCTCGGCAATGAGCAGTTCTTC. Translation: CASSLNRVLGNEQFF.

This CDR3 reads CAISGQGGHEQYF. The CDR3 DNA sequence: TGTGCCATCAGTGGACAGGGAGGGCACGAGCAGTACTTC. The genes are TRBV10-3 and TRBJ2-7; possibly TRBD1 or TRBD2 for D (7 bases each). Trimming removed 4 bases from V and 5 bases from J, with 12 bases in between. CDR1 ENHRY and CDR2 SYGVKD come from the germline V gene. CDR3 length equals 13 residues.

The rearrangement links TRBV6-6 to TRBJ2-5; no clear D. Trimming removed 0 bases from V and 1 base from J, with 6 bases in between. The CDR3 contains 14 residues. Germline V CDR1 and CDR2: MNHNY, SVGAGI (reference sequence). CDR3 DNA: TGTGCCAGCAGTTACTCGCCCTCCCAAGAGACCCAGTACTTC. It yields the protein CASSYSPSQETQYF.

This chain links TRBV7-2 with TRBJ2-7; 11 nucleotides line up with TRBD2. The germline CDR1 and CDR2 sequences are SGHTA and FQGNSA. This CDR3 is built from 14 residues. V gave up 5 bases and J gave up 2 bases; unmatched junction bases: 2. The CDR3 protein is CASSTSGGAYEQYF. The DNA of the CDR3 is TGTGCCAGCAGCACTAGCGGGGGAGCCTACGAGCAGTACTTC.

The gene calls are TRBV12-3 or TRBV12-4 and TRBJ2-7; D unresolved. The CDR3 has 13 residues. The germline V and J ends were trimmed by 4 bases and 2 bases, with 9 bases remaining between them. The CDR3 region has the DNA TGTGCCAGCAGTTCAAGTACTGCCTACGAGCAGTACTTC. Translation gives CASSSSTAYEQYF.

The chain has TRBV12-3 or TRBV12-4 and TRBJ2-7, with 7 positions matching TRBD1. This CDR3 region has 13 residues. Trimming at V came to 2 bases and at J to 2 bases, leaving 0 bases not matched to a gene. The CDR3 region has the DNA TGTGCCAGCAGTTTACAGGGGGCCTACGAGCAGTACTTC. Protein sequence: CASSLQGAYEQYF.